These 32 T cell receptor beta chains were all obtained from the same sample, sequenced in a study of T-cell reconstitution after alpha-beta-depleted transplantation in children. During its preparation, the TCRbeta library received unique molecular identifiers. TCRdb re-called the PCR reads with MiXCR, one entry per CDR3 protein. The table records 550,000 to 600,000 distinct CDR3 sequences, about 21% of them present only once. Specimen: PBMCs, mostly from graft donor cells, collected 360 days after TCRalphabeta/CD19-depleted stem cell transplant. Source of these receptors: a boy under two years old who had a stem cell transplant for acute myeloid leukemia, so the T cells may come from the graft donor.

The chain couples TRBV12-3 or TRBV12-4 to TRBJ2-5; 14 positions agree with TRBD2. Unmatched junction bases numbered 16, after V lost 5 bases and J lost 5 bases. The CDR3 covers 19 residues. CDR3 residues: CASSRLESTSGGAVETQYF. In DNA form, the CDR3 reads TGTGCCAGCAGTCGTCTCGAATCGACTAGCGGGGGGGCCGTTGAGACCCAGTACTTC.

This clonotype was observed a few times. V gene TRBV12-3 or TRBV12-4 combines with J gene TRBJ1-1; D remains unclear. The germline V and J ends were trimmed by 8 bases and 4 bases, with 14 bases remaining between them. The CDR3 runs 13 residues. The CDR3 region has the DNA TGTGCCAGCGGAAAGGCGGAAAGCACTGAAGCTTTCTTT. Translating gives CASGKAESTEAFF.

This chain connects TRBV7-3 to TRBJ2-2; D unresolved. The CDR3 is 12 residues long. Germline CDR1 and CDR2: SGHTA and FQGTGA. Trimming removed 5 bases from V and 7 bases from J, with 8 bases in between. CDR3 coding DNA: TGTGCCAGCAGCCCTGGCGGCGGGGAGCTGTTTTTT. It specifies CASSPGGGELFF. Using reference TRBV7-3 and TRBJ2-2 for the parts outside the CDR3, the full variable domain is GAGVSQTPSNKVTEKGKYVELRCDPISGHTALYWYRQSLGQGPEFLIYFQGTGAADDSGLPNDRFFAVRPEGSVSTLKIQRTERGDSAVYLCASSPGGGELFFGEGSRLTVL.

Here the CDR3 reads CATSRGGLAEETQYF. DNA of the CDR3: TGTGCCACCAGCAGAGGGGGACTAGCGGAAGAGACCCAGTACTTC. The chain employs TRBV15 and TRBJ2-5, with TRBD2 matching 11 bases. The germline V gene encodes CDR1 LNHNV and CDR2 YYDKDF (reference sequence). The junction had 1 base not matched to a gene; V was cut back by 1 base and J by 3 bases. The CDR3 is made up of 15 amino acids.

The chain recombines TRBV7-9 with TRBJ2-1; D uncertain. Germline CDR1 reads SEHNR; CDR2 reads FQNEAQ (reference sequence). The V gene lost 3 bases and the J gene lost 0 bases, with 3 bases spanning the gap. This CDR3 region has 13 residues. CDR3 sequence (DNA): TGTGCCAGCAGCTTCCCCTCCTACAATGAGCAGTTCTTC. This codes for CASSFPSYNEQFF.

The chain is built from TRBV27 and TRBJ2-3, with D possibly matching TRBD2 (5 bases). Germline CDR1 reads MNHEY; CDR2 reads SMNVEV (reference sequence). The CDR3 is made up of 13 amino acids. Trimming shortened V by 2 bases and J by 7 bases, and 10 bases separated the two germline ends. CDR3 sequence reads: CASSLPGSYTQYF. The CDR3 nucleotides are TGTGCCAGCAGTTTACCGGGGTCATATACGCAGTATTTT.

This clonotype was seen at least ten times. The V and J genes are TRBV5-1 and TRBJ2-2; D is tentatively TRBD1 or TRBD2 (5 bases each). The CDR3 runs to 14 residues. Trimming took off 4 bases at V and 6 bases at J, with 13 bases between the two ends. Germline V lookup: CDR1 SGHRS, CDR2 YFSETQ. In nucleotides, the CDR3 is TGCGCCAGCAGCGGGGGACGATCCTCCGGGGAGCTGTTTTTT. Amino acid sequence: CASSGGRSSGELFF. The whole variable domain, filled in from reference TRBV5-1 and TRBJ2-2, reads KAGVTQTPRYLIKTRGQQVTLSCSPISGHRSVSWYQQTPGQGLQFLFEYFSETQRNKGNFPGRFSGRQFSNSRSEMNVSTLELGDSALYLCASSGGRSSGELFFGEGSRLTVL.

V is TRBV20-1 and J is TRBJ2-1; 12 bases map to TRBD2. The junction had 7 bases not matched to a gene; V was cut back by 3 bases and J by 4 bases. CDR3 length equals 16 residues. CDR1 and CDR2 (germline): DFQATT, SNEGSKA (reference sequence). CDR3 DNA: TGCAGTGCTAGGGGCACTAGCGGGGGGTTATACAATGAGCAGTTCTTC. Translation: CSARGTSGGLYNEQFF.

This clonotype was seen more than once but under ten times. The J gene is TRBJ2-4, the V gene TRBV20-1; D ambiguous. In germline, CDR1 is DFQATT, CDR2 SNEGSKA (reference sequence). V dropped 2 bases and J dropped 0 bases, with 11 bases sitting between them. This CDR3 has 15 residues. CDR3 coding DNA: TGCAGTGCTAGATCCCCCGGCCTAGCCAAAAACATTCAGTACTTC. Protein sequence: CSARSPGLAKNIQYF.

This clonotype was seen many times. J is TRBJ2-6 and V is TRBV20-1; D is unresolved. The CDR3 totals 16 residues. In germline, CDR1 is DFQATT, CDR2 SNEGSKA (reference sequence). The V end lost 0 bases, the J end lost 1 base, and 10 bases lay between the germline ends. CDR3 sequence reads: CSARDHSRSGANVLTF. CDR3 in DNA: TGCAGTGCTAGAGATCATTCAAGGTCTGGGGCCAACGTCCTGACTTTC.

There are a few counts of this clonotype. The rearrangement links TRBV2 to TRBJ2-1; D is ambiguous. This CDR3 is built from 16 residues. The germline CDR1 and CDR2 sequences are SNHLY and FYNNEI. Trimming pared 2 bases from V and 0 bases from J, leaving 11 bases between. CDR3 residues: CASSESLPSSYNEQFF. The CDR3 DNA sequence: TGTGCCAGCAGTGAAAGTCTTCCTAGCTCCTACAATGAGCAGTTCTTC.

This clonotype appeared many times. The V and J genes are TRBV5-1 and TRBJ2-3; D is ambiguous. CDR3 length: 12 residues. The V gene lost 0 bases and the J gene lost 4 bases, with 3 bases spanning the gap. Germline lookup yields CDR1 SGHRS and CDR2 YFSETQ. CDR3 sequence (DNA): TGCGCCAGCAGCTTGGCCCCAGATACGCAGTATTTT. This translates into CASSLAPDTQYF.

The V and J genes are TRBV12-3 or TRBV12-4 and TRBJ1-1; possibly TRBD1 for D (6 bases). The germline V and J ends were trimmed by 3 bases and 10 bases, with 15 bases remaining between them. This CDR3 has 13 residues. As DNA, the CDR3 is TGTGCCAGCAGTTTGGGGTACAGGGTCGGAGCTTTCTTT. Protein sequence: CASSLGYRVGAFF.

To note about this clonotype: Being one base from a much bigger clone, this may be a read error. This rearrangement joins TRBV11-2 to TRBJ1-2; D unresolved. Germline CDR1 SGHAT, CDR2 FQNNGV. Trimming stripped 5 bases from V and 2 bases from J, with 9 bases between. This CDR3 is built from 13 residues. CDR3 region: CASSVGRNYGYTF. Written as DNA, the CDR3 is TGTGCCAGCAGCGTGGGCAGAAACTATGGCTACACCTTC.

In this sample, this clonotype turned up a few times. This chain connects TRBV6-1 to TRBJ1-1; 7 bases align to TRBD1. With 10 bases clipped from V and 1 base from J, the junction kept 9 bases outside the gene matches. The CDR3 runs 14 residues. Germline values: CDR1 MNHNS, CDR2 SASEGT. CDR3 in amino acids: CATGRTGGNTEAFF. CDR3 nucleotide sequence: TGTGCCACCGGAAGGACAGGTGGGAACACTGAAGCTTTCTTT.

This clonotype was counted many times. As DNA, the CDR3 is TGTGCCAGTAGTAAAACTAGATCGCAATACAATGAGCAGTTCTTC. As protein: CASSKTRSQYNEQFF. This chain connects TRBV19 to TRBJ2-1; possibly TRBD2 for D (5 bases). There are 15 residues in the CDR3. The germline CDR1 and CDR2 sequences are LNHDA and SQIVND (reference sequence). Trimming took 4 bases from V and 4 from J, leaving 14 bases between them. The full variable domain, its missing parts supplied by reference TRBV19 and TRBJ2-1, is DGGITQSPKYLFRKEGQNVTLSCEQNLNHDAMYWYRQDPGQGLRLIYYSQIVNDFQKGDIAEGYSVSREKKESFPLTVTSAQKNPTAFYLCASSKTRSQYNEQFFGPGTRLTVL.

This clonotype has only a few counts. CDR3 in DNA: TGCAGTGCTAGGTCGACTAGCGGGGGCGGAAATACGCAGTATTTT. Translating it yields CSARSTSGGGNTQYF. The chain is built from TRBV20-1 and TRBJ2-3; 12 nucleotides match TRBD2. V lost 3 bases and J lost 7; bases outside the gene matches: 8. CDR1 and CDR2 (germline): DFQATT, SNEGSKA (reference sequence). CDR3 length: 15 residues.

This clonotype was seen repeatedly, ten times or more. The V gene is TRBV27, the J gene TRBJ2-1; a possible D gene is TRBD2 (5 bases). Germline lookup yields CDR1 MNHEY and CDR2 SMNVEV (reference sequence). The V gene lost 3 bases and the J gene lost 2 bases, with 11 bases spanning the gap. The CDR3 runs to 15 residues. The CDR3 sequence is CASSLNRGPYNEQFF. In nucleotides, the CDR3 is TGTGCCAGCAGTTTGAACCGAGGGCCCTACAATGAGCAGTTCTTC.

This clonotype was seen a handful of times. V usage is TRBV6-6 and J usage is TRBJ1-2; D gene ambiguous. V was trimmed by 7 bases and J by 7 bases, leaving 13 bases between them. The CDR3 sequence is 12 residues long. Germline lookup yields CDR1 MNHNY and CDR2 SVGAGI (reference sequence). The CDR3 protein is CASTQTGTGYTF. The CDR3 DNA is TGTGCCAGCACCCAGACGGGCACTGGCTACACCTTC.

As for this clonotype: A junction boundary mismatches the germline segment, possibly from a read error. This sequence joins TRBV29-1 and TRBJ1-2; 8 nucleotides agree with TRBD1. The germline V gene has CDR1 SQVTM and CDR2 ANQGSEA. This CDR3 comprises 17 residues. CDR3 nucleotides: TGCAGCGTTGAGGGGCAAATCCCACCAGGGGGCGCTCGTGGCCACACCTTC. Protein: CSVEGQIPPGGARGHTF.

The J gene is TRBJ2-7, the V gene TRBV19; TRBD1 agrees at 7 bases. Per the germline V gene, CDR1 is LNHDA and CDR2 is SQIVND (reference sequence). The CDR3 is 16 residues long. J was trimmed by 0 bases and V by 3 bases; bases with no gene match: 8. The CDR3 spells CASSIGQDPDSYEQYF. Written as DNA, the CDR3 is TGTGCCAGTAGTATTGGACAGGACCCAGACTCCTACGAGCAGTACTTC.

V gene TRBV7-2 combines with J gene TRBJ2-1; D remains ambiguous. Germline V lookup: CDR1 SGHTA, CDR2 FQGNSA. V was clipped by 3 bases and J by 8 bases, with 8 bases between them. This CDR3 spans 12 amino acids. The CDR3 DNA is TGTGCCAGCAGCTTCGCAGGCGATGAGCAGTTCTTC. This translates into CASSFAGDEQFF.

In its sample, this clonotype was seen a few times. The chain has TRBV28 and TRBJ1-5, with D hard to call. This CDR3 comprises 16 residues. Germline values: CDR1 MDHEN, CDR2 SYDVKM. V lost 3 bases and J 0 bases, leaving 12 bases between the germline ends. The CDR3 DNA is TGTGCCAGCAGTTTTACTTCCTTCTCTAGCAATCAGCCCCAGCATTTT. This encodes CASSFTSFSSNQPQHF.

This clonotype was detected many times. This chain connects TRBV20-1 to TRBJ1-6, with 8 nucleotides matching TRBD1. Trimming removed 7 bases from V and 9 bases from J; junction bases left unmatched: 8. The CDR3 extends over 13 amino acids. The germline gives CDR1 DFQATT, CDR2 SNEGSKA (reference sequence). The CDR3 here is CSVTRQGSSPLHF. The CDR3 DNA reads TGCAGTGTTACTCGACAGGGGAGTTCACCCCTCCACTTT.

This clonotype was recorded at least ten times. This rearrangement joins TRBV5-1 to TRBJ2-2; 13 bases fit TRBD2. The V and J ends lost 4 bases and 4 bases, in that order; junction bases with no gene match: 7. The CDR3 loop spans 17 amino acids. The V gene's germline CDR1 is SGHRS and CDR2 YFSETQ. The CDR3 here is CASSRRTSGGLTGELFF. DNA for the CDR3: TGCGCCAGCAGCCGCCGGACTAGCGGGGGCCTCACCGGGGAGCTGTTTTTT.

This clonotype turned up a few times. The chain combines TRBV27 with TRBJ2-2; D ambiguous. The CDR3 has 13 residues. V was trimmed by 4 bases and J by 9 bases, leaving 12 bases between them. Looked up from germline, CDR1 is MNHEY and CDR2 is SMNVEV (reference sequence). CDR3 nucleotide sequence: TGTGCCAGCAGTTGGGGTCCGTCTAGGGAGCTGTTTTTT. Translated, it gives CASSWGPSRELFF.

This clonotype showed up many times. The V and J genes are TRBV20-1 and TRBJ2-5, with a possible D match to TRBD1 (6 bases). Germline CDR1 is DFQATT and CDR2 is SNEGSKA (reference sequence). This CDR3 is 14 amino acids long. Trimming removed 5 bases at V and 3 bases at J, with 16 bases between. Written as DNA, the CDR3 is TGCAGTGCTCAACAGGGCCTCCCTGAAGAGACCCAGTACTTC. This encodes CSAQQGLPEETQYF.

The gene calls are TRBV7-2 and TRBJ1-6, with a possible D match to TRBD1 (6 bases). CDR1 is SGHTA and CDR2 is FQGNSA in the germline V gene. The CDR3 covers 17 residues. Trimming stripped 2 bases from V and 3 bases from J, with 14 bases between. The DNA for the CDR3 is TGTGCCAGCAGCTTACCAAGGGGGACCGTCTATAATTCACCCCTCCACTTT. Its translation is CASSLPRGTVYNSPLHF.

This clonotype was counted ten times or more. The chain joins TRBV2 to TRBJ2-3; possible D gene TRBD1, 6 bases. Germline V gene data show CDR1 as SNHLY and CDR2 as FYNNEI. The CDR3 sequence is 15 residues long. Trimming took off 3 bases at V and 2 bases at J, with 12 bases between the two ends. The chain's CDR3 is CASSDLAGVTDTQYF. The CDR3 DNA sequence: TGTGCCAGCAGTGATCTAGCAGGGGTCACAGATACGCAGTATTTT.

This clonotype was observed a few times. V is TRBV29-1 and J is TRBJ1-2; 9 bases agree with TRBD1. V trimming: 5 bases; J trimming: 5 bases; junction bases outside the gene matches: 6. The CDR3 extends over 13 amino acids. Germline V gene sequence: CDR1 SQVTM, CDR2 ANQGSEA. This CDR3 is CSVYVGQGYGYTF. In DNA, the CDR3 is TGCAGCGTTTACGTTGGACAGGGGTATGGCTACACCTTC.

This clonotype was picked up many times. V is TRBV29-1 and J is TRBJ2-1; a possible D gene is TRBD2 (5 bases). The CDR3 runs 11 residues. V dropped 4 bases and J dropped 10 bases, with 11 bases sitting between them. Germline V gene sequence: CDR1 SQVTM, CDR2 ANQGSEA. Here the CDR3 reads CSVVRGWEQFF. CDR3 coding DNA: TGCAGCGTTGTTCGGGGATGGGAGCAGTTCTTC.

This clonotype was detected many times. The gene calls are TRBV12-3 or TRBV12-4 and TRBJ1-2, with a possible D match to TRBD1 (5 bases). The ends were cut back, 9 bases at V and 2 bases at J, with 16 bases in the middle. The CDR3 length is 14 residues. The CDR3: CASLTREGNYGYTF. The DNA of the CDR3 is TGTGCCAGTCTAACCAGGGAAGGCAACTATGGCTACACCTTC.